This T cell receptor (beta chain) was obtained from a study of cytomegalovirus exposure and HLA in healthy donors. Study details: Earlier, 95 million to 120 million unique TCR beta sequences were recovered from roughly 200 million T cells by an analysis.

Germline V gene data show CDR1 as ENHRY and CDR2 as SYGVKD. Trimming took 6 bases from V and 0 from J; bases not matched to a gene: 8. CDR3 length: 15 amino acids. It was with 60 Vbeta and 13 Jbeta primers that the PCR ran. TCRdb's copy holds only in-frame clones and misses some; the assay was immunoSEQ multiplex PCR. The sample holds some 180,000 clones, about four fifths seen once. As regards this clone: The antigen is not known.

The study's findings and limits: Researchers catalogued about 150 TCR beta chains as cytomegalovirus-associated. Accurate prediction of HLA-A and HLA-B alleles (for most subjects) was reportedly achieved from TCR beta sequences.

This receptor was obtained from a man aged 35 to 55 in good health and CMV-seronegative. The sample consisted of PBMCs. This chain connects TRBV10-3 to TRBJ2-7, with 7 positions matching TRBD2. The CDR3 DNA sequence: TGTGCCATCAGGCCTAGCGGAAAGAGCTCCTACGAGCAGTACTTC. This translates into CAIRPSGKSSYEQYF.